Sequencing of this T cell receptor beta chain was carried out in a study of cytomegalovirus exposure and HLA in healthy donors. Findings and caveats of the study: A later analysis showed that HLA-associated TCR beta chains had undergone more clonal expansion than equally common others. The analysis excluded some indistinguishable V segments, including TRBV6-2 and TRBV6-3.

Regarding this clone: As yet, its antigen is unknown.

Everyone who donated was a healthy bone marrow donor. V was pared by 5 bases and J by 5 bases, with 5 bases of the junction left unmatched. Germline lookup yields CDR1 MGHRA and CDR2 YSYEKL. The CDR3 consists of 14 residues. The primer mix had 60 Vbeta and 13 Jbeta primers. Assay used: immunoSEQ multiplex PCR; TCRdb lists only in-frame clones, some missing. Among about 160,000 clones, roughly 84% were seen once, and the ten largest hold more than 0.85%. V and J are TRBV4-1 and TRBJ2-7, with 11 bases lining up with TRBD1. The specimen was PBMCs. This receptor was obtained from a man aged 25 to 45 in good health and CMV-seronegative. The CDR3 reads CASSARDRGDEQYF. The CDR3 DNA reads as TGCGCCAGCAGCGCCCGGGACAGGGGGGACGAGCAGTACTTC.